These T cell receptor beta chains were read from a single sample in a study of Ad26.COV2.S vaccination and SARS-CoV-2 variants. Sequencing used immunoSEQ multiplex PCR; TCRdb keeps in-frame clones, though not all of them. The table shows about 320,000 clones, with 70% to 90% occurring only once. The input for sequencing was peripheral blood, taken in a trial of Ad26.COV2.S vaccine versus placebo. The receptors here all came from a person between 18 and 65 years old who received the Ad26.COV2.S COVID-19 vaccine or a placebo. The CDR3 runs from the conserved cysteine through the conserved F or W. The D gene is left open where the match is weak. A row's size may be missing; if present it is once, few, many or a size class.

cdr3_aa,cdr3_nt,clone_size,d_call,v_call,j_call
CASSQDLAGGRAPETQYF,TGTGCCAGCAGCCAAGATCTAGCGGGGGGCCGGGCCCCAGAGACCCAGTACTTC,many,TRBD2,TRBV4-2,TRBJ2-5
CASSQDSPGGDEKLFF,TGTGCCAGCAGCCAAGATTCACCCGGGGGAGATGAAAAACTGTTTTTT,-,-,TRBV4-2,TRBJ1-4
CASSSGTSGYNEQFF,TGCGCCAGCAGCTCCGGGACTAGCGGCTACAATGAGCAGTTCTTC,-,TRBD2,TRBV5-1,TRBJ2-1
CASSAGGVSTGELFF,TGTGCCAGCAGTGCAGGGGGAGTGAGCACCGGGGAGCTGTTTTTT,-,TRBD1,TRBV6-2/TRBV6-3,TRBJ2-2
CASSIGQGSSPLHF,TGTGCCAGCAGTATTGGACAGGGAAGTTCACCCCTCCACTTT,few,TRBD1,TRBV27,TRBJ1-6
CASSAGTGVPGELFF,TGTGCCAGCAGCGCCGGGACAGGGGTTCCCGGGGAGCTGTTTTTT,-,TRBD1,TRBV9,TRBJ2-2
CASSLRTSGKPWETQYF,TGTGCCAGCAGTTTGAGGACTAGCGGAAAACCGTGGGAGACCCAGTACTTC,-,TRBD2,TRBV28,TRBJ2-5
CASSLWTSGGAETQYF,TGTGCCAGCAGCCTGTGGACTAGCGGGGGGGCAGAGACCCAGTACTTC,-,TRBD2,TRBV3-1/TRBV3-2,TRBJ2-5
CASSSRDRAFTEAFF,TGTGCCAGCTCGTCCCGGGACAGGGCGTTCACTGAAGCTTTCTTT,-,TRBD1,TRBV6-6,TRBJ1-1
CASSPPASPYRTEAFF,TGTGCCAGCAGCCCGCCAGCGAGCCCCTATCGGACTGAAGCTTTCTTT,-,-,TRBV7-9,TRBJ1-1
CASSAGTGGVLGAYF,TGTGCCAGCAGCGCGGGGACAGGGGGCGTCCTTGGGGCCTACTTC,-,TRBD1,TRBV7-8,TRBJ2-7
CARSLSGSYSYGYTF,TGTGCCAGAAGCCTGAGTGGTTCTTATTCCTATGGCTACACCTTC,-,-,TRBV5-3,TRBJ1-2
CSASSSTDTQYF,TGCAGTGCTAGTTCGAGCACAGATACGCAGTATTTT,-,-,TRBV20-1,TRBJ2-3
CAWSIGGGGETQYF,TGTGCCTGGAGTATAGGGGGCGGTGGAGAGACCCAGTACTTC,few,TRBD1,TRBV30,TRBJ2-5
CASTLGVLAASTDTQYF,TGCGCCAGCACCCTTGGGGTACTAGCGGCTAGCACAGATACGCAGTATTTT,-,TRBD2,TRBV5-1,TRBJ2-3
CAATAGTSGVGEQYF,TGTGCCGCCACTGCCGGGACTAGCGGGGTTGGTGAGCAGTACTTC,-,TRBD2,TRBV10-3,TRBJ2-7
CASSQPPDWRVYF,TGTGCCAGCAGCCAACCCCCTGACTGGCGGGTGTACTTC,-,-,TRBV4-2,TRBJ2-7
CASTADRGKGIAFF,TGTGCCAGCACGGCGGACAGGGGAAAGGGAATCGCTTTCTTT,-,TRBD1,TRBV6-5,TRBJ1-1
CASRSPGQQYYGYTF,TGTGCCAGCAGATCACCGGGACAGCAGTACTATGGCTACACCTTC,-,TRBD1,TRBV6-5,TRBJ1-2
CASSFGQSGQKLFF,TGTGCCAGCAGCTTCGGACAGTCTGGGCAAAAACTGTTTTTT,few,-,TRBV7-9,TRBJ1-4
CASSWAGSTDTQYF,TGTGCCAGCAGTTGGGCAGGGAGCACAGATACGCAGTATTTT,-,-,TRBV28,TRBJ2-3
CASSVGGFYTEAFF,TGTGCCAGCAGTGTTGGGGGATTTTACACTGAAGCTTTCTTT,-,-,TRBV25-1,TRBJ1-1
CASSLGDSVYGYTF,TGCGCCAGCAGCTTGGGTGACAGCGTCTATGGCTACACCTTC,-,-,TRBV5-1,TRBJ1-2
CASRQGETQYF,TGTGCCAGCAGGCAGGGCGAGACCCAGTACTTC,once,-,TRBV5-5,TRBJ2-5
CASSLSGQGPRQPQHF,TGTGCCAGCAGTTTAAGTGGTCAGGGCCCTAGGCAGCCCCAGCATTTT,-,-,TRBV28,TRBJ1-5
CASSVGSAANEQYF,TGTGCCAGCAGCGTAGGTTCGGCGGCCAACGAGCAGTACTTC,-,-,TRBV9,TRBJ2-7
CASSLEAGWPTNEKLFF,TGTGCCAGCAGCTTAGAGGCGGGGTGGCCTACTAATGAAAAACTGTTTTTT,few,-,TRBV7-9,TRBJ1-4
CASSRDGIAETQYF,TGTGCCAGCTCAAGGGACGGAATCGCGGAGACCCAGTACTTC,-,-,TRBV18,TRBJ2-5
CASKLAGLPNTGELFF,TGCGCCAGCAAACTAGCGGGGTTACCGAACACCGGGGAGCTGTTTTTT,-,TRBD2,TRBV10-2,TRBJ2-2
CASSQGIGTSGGNTQYF,TGTGCCAGCAGCCAAGGAATTGGGACTAGCGGGGGGAATACGCAGTATTTT,-,TRBD2,TRBV4-2,TRBJ2-3
CASSSVGIRVDEQYF,TGTGCCAGCAGTTCGGTGGGGATAAGAGTTGACGAGCAGTACTTC,-,-,TRBV6-5,TRBJ2-7
CASSFAGRGLGAFF,TGTGCCAGCAGTTTCGCTGGCAGGGGGCTCGGTGCTTTCTTT,-,TRBD1,TRBV28,TRBJ1-1
CAISVDRENTEAFF,TGTGCCATCAGCGTGGACAGGGAGAACACTGAAGCTTTCTTT,-,TRBD1,TRBV10-3,TRBJ1-1
CASSYLSTGNEQFF,TGTGCCAGCAGTTACCTCTCGACAGGGAATGAGCAGTTCTTC,-,TRBD1,TRBV6-5,TRBJ2-1
CASSPSRLNTEAFF,TGTGCCAGCAGCCCAAGTCGGTTGAACACTGAAGCTTTCTTT,-,-,TRBV7-6,TRBJ1-1
CASKGRLGVTEAFF,TGTGCCAGCAAGGGACGCCTGGGGGTCACTGAAGCTTTCTTT,-,-,TRBV2,TRBJ1-1
CASSPSSGGSRLFF,TGTGCCAGCAGCCCCTCCTCGGGGGGGTCGCGGCTGTTTTTT,-,-,TRBV7-9,TRBJ1-4
CASSYNFGEVHGYTF,TGTGCCAGCAGTTACAATTTTGGTGAGGTTCATGGCTACACCTTC,-,-,TRBV6-5,TRBJ1-2
CASRIQGALMEAFF,TGTGCCAGCAGGATACAGGGGGCGTTGATGGAAGCTTTCTTT,-,TRBD1,TRBV27,TRBJ1-1
CASSLQGAGELFF,TGTGCCAGCAGTTTACAGGGGGCCGGGGAGCTGTTTTTT,-,TRBD1,TRBV12-3/TRBV12-4,TRBJ2-2
CSVSGVGSYEQYF,TGCAGCGTTAGCGGGGTAGGATCCTACGAGCAGTACTTC,-,TRBD2,TRBV29-1,TRBJ2-7
CASSLFEGATYNEQFF,TGTGCCAGCAGCCTTTTCGAGGGGGCTACCTACAATGAGCAGTTCTTC,-,TRBD1,TRBV14,TRBJ2-1
CASSYSGLQETQYF,TGTGCCAGCAGTTACTCGGGTCTTCAAGAGACCCAGTACTTC,-,-,TRBV6-5,TRBJ2-5
CASSFNPGTGMETQYF,TGCGCCAGCAGCTTTAACCCCGGGACAGGAATGGAGACCCAGTACTTC,-,TRBD1,TRBV5-1,TRBJ2-5
CASSLVMSSYNEQFF,TGCGCCAGCAGCTTGGTGATGAGCTCCTACAATGAGCAGTTCTTC,once,-,TRBV5-1,TRBJ2-1
CASSAGQTSSGELFF,TGTGCCAGCAGCGCGGGACAGACTTCAAGTGGGGAGCTGTTTTTT,-,-,TRBV6-5,TRBJ2-2
CASSPTGDTEAFF,TGTGCCAGCAGCCCGACAGGGGACACTGAAGCTTTCTTT,-,TRBD1,TRBV3-1/TRBV3-2,TRBJ1-1
CASSLPGTPQFF,TGTGCCAGCAGTTTACCCGGGACGCCCCAGTTCTTC,-,-,TRBV28,TRBJ2-1
CASSPWGSTNEKLFF,TGCGCCAGCAGCCCATGGGGCTCAACTAATGAAAAACTGTTTTTT,-,-,TRBV5-1,TRBJ1-4
CASSYPTGTGTYEQYF,TGTGCCAGCAGTTACCCGACCGGGACAGGGACCTACGAGCAGTACTTC,-,TRBD1,TRBV6-6,TRBJ2-7
CASSPGLAGNEQFF,TGTGCCAGCAGCCCGGGACTAGCGGGGAATGAGCAGTTCTTC,-,TRBD2,TRBV7-2,TRBJ2-1
CASSKSWDSPYEQYF,TGTGCCAGCAGTAAAAGCTGGGACAGCCCCTACGAGCAGTACTTC,-,TRBD1,TRBV6-6,TRBJ2-7
CASRSAGPSYEQYF,TGTGCCAGCAGATCGGCGGGACCGTCTTACGAGCAGTACTTC,-,-,TRBV28,TRBJ2-7
CASSPGQVFYEQYF,TGTGCCAGCAGCCCTGGACAGGTGTTCTACGAGCAGTACTTC,-,TRBD1,TRBV11-2,TRBJ2-7